This T cell receptor beta chain was captured in a study of T cells in Graves' hyperthyroidism and ophthalmopathy. This clonotype has a count of ten or more. The germline gives CDR1 MDHEN, CDR2 SYDVKM. CDR3 length: 13 residues. Between the trimmed V and J ends, which lost 5 bases and 5 bases, there was a span of 12 bases. Template material for amplifying TCR beta CDR3 regions consisted of RNA transcripts. When the TCR CDR3 underwent first-round RT-PCR, the HTBI primer set was used. TCRdb re-analysed the multiplex PCR reads in MiXCR, keeping a single row per CDR3 protein. Of a few hundred thousand distinct CDR3 sequences in the sample, around 21% were seen once.

Material: blood. This chain links TRBV28 with TRBJ1-2; the D is unclear. This receptor was obtained from a man between 18 and 35 years old with Graves' hyperthyroidism. CDR3 loop: CASSGREFYGYTF. CDR3 DNA sequence: TGTGCCAGCAGTGGCCGGGAATTTTATGGCTACACCTTC.